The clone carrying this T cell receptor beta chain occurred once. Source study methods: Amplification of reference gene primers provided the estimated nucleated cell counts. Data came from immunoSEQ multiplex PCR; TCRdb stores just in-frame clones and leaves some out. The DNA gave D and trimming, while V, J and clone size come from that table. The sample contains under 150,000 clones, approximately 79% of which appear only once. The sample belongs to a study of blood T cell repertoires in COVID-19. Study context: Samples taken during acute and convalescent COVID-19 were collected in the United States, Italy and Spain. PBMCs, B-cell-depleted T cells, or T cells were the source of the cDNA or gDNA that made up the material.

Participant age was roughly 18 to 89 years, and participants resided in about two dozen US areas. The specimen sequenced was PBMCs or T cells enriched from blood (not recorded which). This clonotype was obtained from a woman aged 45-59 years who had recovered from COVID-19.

CDR3 sequence: CASSGLAGTYNEQFF. CDR3 nucleotide sequence: TGTGCCAGCAGCGGACTAGCGGGAACCTACAATGAGCAGTTCTTC. This chain joins TRBV9 and TRBJ2-1; 11 nucleotides align to TRBD2. From germline, CDR1 is SGDLS and CDR2 YYNGEE. The junction had 1 base not matched to a gene; V was cut back by 3 bases and J by 2 bases. This CDR3 contains 15 residues.